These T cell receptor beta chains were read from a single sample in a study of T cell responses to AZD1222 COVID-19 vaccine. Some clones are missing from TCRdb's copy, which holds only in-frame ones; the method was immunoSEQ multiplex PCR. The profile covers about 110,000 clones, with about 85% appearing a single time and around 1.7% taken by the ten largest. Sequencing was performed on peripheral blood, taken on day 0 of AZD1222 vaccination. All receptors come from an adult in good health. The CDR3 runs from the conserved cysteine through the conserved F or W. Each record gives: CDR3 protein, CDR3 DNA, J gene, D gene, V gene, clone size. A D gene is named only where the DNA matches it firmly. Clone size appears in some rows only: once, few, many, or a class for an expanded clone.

CDR3: CAITPGLGSGEQFF
DNA: TGTGCCATCACCCCGGGACTAGGGTCAGGAGAGCAGTTCTTC
J: TRBJ2-1
D: TRBD2
V: TRBV10-3
size: NA

CDR3: CASRTGVGSPLHF
DNA: TGTGCCAGCAGAACAGGGGTAGGTTCACCCCTCCACTTT
J: TRBJ1-6
D: TRBD1
V: TRBV27
size: NA

CDR3: CSVSGTTSTAYEQYF
DNA: TGCAGCGTTTCCGGGACAACTTCGACAGCCTACGAGCAGTACTTC
J: TRBJ2-7
D: NA
V: TRBV29-1
size: NA

CDR3: CASSPGQGAISNQPQHF
DNA: TGCGCCAGCAGCCCAGGACAGGGGGCGATTAGCAATCAGCCCCAGCATTTT
J: TRBJ1-5
D: TRBD1
V: TRBV5-1
size: NA

CDR3: CASGGRAVRTDTQYF
DNA: TGTGCCAGTGGAGGAAGGGCAGTAAGGACAGATACGCAGTATTTT
J: TRBJ2-3
D: NA
V: TRBV19
size: few

CDR3: CATEAREGTGELFF
DNA: TGTGCCACCGAGGCCAGAGAAGGCACCGGGGAGCTGTTTTTT
J: TRBJ2-2
D: NA
V: TRBV6-5
size: NA

CDR3: CASSPRLAGVDTGELFF
DNA: TGTGCCAGCTCACCCCGTCTAGCGGGAGTAGACACCGGGGAGCTGTTTTTT
J: TRBJ2-2
D: TRBD2
V: TRBV18
size: NA

CDR3: CASSYERMNTEAFF
DNA: TGCGCCAGCAGCTATGAGAGGATGAACACTGAAGCTTTCTTT
J: TRBJ1-1
D: NA
V: TRBV5-1
size: NA

CDR3: CASSLIAGSTDTQYF
DNA: TGTGCCAGCAGCTTGATAGCGGGGAGCACAGATACGCAGTATTTT
J: TRBJ2-3
D: TRBD2
V: TRBV5-4
size: NA

CDR3: CASSQAHLSAAYEQYF
DNA: TGCGCCAGCAGCCAAGCCCATCTCTCAGCAGCCTACGAGCAGTACTTC
J: TRBJ2-7
D: NA
V: TRBV4-1
size: NA

CDR3: CASSLAAGGSSYEQYF
DNA: TGTGCCAGCAGCTTAGCAGCGGGAGGGAGCTCCTACGAGCAGTACTTC
J: TRBJ2-7
D: TRBD2
V: TRBV7-6
size: NA

CDR3: CSVEIRKGTGYTF
DNA: TGCAGCGTTGAAATTAGGAAAGGGACAGGCTACACCTTC
J: TRBJ1-2
D: NA
V: TRBV29-1
size: NA

CDR3: CASSEVSGVGEKLFF
DNA: TGTGCCAGCAGTGAAGTTTCAGGGGTTGGAGAAAAACTGTTTTTT
J: TRBJ1-4
D: NA
V: TRBV6-1
size: NA

CDR3: CASSLRGPPYEQYF
DNA: TGCGCCAGCAGCTTGCGGGGGCCACCCTACGAGCAGTACTTC
J: TRBJ2-7
D: NA
V: TRBV5-1
size: NA

CDR3: CASSWRDYSYEQYF
DNA: TGTGCCAGCAGTTGGCGGGACTACTCCTACGAGCAGTACTTC
J: TRBJ2-7
D: TRBD2
V: TRBV28
size: NA

CDR3: CASTPSWTGTGATDTQYF
DNA: TGTGCCAGCACCCCGAGCTGGACCGGGACAGGGGCAACAGATACGCAGTATTTT
J: TRBJ2-3
D: TRBD1
V: TRBV2
size: once

CDR3: CSAGQGRRNYNEQFF
DNA: TGCAGCGCCGGACAGGGCCGGCGTAACTACAATGAGCAGTTCTTC
J: TRBJ2-1
D: TRBD1
V: TRBV29-1
size: few

CDR3: CASSPPGGAKNIQYF
DNA: TGCGCCAGCAGCCCCCCCGGCGGGGCCAAAAACATTCAGTACTTC
J: TRBJ2-4
D: NA
V: TRBV4-1
size: NA

CDR3: CSVGTRRGEKLFF
DNA: TGCAGCGTTGGAACAAGGAGAGGGGAAAAACTGTTTTTT
J: TRBJ1-4
D: NA
V: TRBV29-1
size: NA

CDR3: CASSRTGLAGGPNEQFF
DNA: TGTGCCAGCAGCCGAACGGGACTAGCGGGAGGGCCGAATGAGCAGTTCTTC
J: TRBJ2-1
D: TRBD2
V: TRBV7-6
size: NA

CDR3: CATSIRKDYGYTF
DNA: TGTGCCACCAGCATCCGGAAGGACTATGGCTACACCTTC
J: TRBJ1-2
D: NA
V: TRBV15
size: NA

CDR3: CASSVAGGPNEQFF
DNA: TGTGCCAGCAGCGTAGCGGGAGGGCCTAATGAGCAGTTCTTC
J: TRBJ2-1
D: TRBD2
V: TRBV9
size: NA

CDR3: CASSLAGRIDTQYF
DNA: TGTGCCAGCAGTTTAGCGGGAAGGATAGATACGCAGTATTTT
J: TRBJ2-3
D: TRBD2
V: TRBV6-6
size: NA

CDR3: CASSPETSLPDTQYF
DNA: TGTGCCAGCAGCCCCGAGACTAGTCTCCCAGATACGCAGTATTTT
J: TRBJ2-3
D: NA
V: TRBV3-1/TRBV3-2
size: NA

CDR3: CATSRDRVVGGGYTF
DNA: TGTGCCACCAGCAGAGATCGTGTGGTCGGGGGTGGCTACACCTTC
J: TRBJ1-2
D: NA
V: TRBV15
size: NA

CDR3: CASSTNSAGSYEQYF
DNA: TGTGCCAGCAGCACGAACAGCGCAGGTTCCTACGAGCAGTACTTC
J: TRBJ2-7
D: NA
V: TRBV4-2
size: NA

CDR3: CASSLAHVDGYTF
DNA: TGTGCCAGCAGCTTGGCCCACGTTGATGGCTACACCTTC
J: TRBJ1-2
D: NA
V: TRBV5-4
size: NA

CDR3: CASSFLASNYGYTF
DNA: TGTGCCAGCAGTTTCCTAGCCAGCAACTATGGCTACACCTTC
J: TRBJ1-2
D: NA
V: TRBV27
size: NA

CDR3: CASRKDREAGNTIYF
DNA: TGTGCCAGCAGAAAAGACAGGGAGGCTGGAAACACCATATATTTT
J: TRBJ1-3
D: TRBD1
V: TRBV7-9
size: NA

CDR3: CASSLPSGGAMDEQFF
DNA: TGTGCCAGCAGCTTACCTAGCGGGGGAGCGATGGATGAGCAGTTCTTC
J: TRBJ2-1
D: TRBD2
V: TRBV5-4
size: NA

CDR3: CSVQQSSYEQYF
DNA: TGCAGCGTCCAGCAGAGCTCCTACGAGCAGTACTTC
J: TRBJ2-7
D: NA
V: TRBV29-1
size: once

CDR3: CASSPGQGEHGYTF
DNA: TGCGCCAGCAGCCCGGGACAGGGGGAGCATGGCTACACCTTC
J: TRBJ1-2
D: TRBD1
V: TRBV5-1
size: NA

CDR3: CASRWDRNTEAFF
DNA: TGTGCCAGCAGATGGGACAGGAACACTGAAGCTTTCTTT
J: TRBJ1-1
D: TRBD1
V: TRBV6-5
size: NA

CDR3: CASEALYGGGLEQYF
DNA: TGTGCCAGCGAAGCTCTTTATGGGGGGGGACTCGAGCAGTACTTC
J: TRBJ2-7
D: TRBD2
V: TRBV25-1
size: NA

CDR3: CASSLYDSQQPQHF
DNA: TGTGCCAGCAGCTTATACGACAGCCAACAGCCCCAGCATTTT
J: TRBJ1-5
D: NA
V: TRBV7-2
size: few

CDR3: CATSRLQENTEAFF
DNA: TGTGCCACCAGCAGACTCCAAGAGAACACTGAAGCTTTCTTT
J: TRBJ1-1
D: NA
V: TRBV15
size: NA

CDR3: CASTDERETQYF
DNA: TGTGCCAGTACCGACGAGCGGGAGACCCAGTACTTC
J: TRBJ2-5
D: NA
V: TRBV19
size: NA

CDR3: CASSPLRAGGNTGELFF
DNA: TGTGCCAGCAGTCCCCTCAGGGCGGGGGGGAACACCGGGGAGCTGTTTTTT
J: TRBJ2-2
D: TRBD2
V: TRBV27
size: once

CDR3: CASSPQRGEQYF
DNA: TGTGCCAGCAGCCCCCAAAGGGGTGAGCAGTACTTC
J: TRBJ2-7
D: NA
V: TRBV9
size: once

CDR3: CASSFNRPQHF
DNA: TGTGCCAGCAGTTTTAATCGGCCCCAGCATTTT
J: TRBJ1-5
D: NA
V: TRBV28
size: NA

CDR3: CASSQVKGGNTEAFF
DNA: TGCGCCAGCAGCCAAGTAAAAGGGGGAAACACTGAAGCTTTCTTT
J: TRBJ1-1
D: NA
V: TRBV4-1
size: NA

CDR3: CASSPLAGGDLQFF
DNA: TGCGCCAGCAGCCCGTTAGCGGGAGGCGACCTGCAGTTCTTC
J: TRBJ2-1
D: TRBD2
V: TRBV4-1
size: NA

CDR3: CASSVTGGEGYTF
DNA: TGTGCCAGCAGCGTTACAGGGGGTGAAGGCTACACCTTC
J: TRBJ1-2
D: TRBD1
V: TRBV7-2
size: NA

CDR3: CASSGRPGQETQYF
DNA: TGTGCCAGCAGTGGACGACCCGGGCAAGAGACCCAGTACTTC
J: TRBJ2-5
D: NA
V: TRBV2
size: NA

CDR3: CASRTSSGYEQYF
DNA: TGTGCCAGCAGGACTAGCAGTGGGTACGAGCAGTACTTC
J: TRBJ2-7
D: TRBD2
V: TRBV6-5
size: NA

CDR3: CASSSDRGNGELFF
DNA: TGTGCCAGCAGCTCCGACAGGGGAAATGGGGAGCTGTTTTTT
J: TRBJ2-2
D: TRBD1
V: TRBV5-8
size: NA

CDR3: CATSDAVEAFF
DNA: TGTGCCACCAGTGATGCAGTTGAAGCTTTCTTT
J: TRBJ1-1
D: NA
V: TRBV24-1
size: NA

CDR3: CASSLNTGELFF
DNA: TGTGCCAGCAGCTTGAACACCGGGGAGCTGTTTTTT
J: TRBJ2-2
D: NA
V: TRBV11-3
size: NA

CDR3: CASSQDSRDRRRYTF
DNA: TGCGCCAGCAGCCAAGATAGTAGGGACAGGCGACGCTACACCTTC
J: TRBJ1-2
D: TRBD1
V: TRBV4-1
size: NA

CDR3: CASSQDEYQPQHF
DNA: TGTGCCAGCAGCCAAGATGAATATCAGCCCCAGCATTTT
J: TRBJ1-5
D: NA
V: TRBV4-2
size: once

CDR3: CASSPPGVWGTENTEAFF
DNA: TGTGCCAGCAGCCCCCCGGGTGTTTGGGGGACCGAGAACACTGAAGCTTTCTTT
J: TRBJ1-1
D: NA
V: TRBV7-6
size: NA

CDR3: CASKQDRASYEQYF
DNA: TGTGCCAGCAAACAGGACAGGGCCTCCTACGAGCAGTACTTC
J: TRBJ2-7
D: TRBD1
V: TRBV6-5
size: NA